The clone carrying this T cell receptor beta chain was observed a handful of times. All sorted populations exceeded 95% purity. The data belong to a study of beta chain features in type 1 diabetes. Sequencing targeted expressed TCRB transcripts, as all isolated RNA had been reverse transcribed. Sequenced by immunoSEQ multiplex PCR; TCRdb stores in-frame clones only, minus some. This sample has 350,000 to 450,000 clones, with more than 12% found just once. Sequences were obtained from naive CD4+ T cells from blood. The TCR was taken from a woman younger than 35 in good health.

The DNA of the CDR3 is TGTGCCAGCAGTTTGCCCGGGGGAAACACTGAAGCTTTCTTT. Residues: CASSLPGGNTEAFF. V and J are TRBV28 and TRBJ1-1, with D perhaps matching TRBD1 (5 bases). The CDR3 sequence is 14 residues long. Germline lookup yields CDR1 MDHEN and CDR2 SYDVKM. V shed 3 bases and J shed 2 bases, with 10 bases lying between them.